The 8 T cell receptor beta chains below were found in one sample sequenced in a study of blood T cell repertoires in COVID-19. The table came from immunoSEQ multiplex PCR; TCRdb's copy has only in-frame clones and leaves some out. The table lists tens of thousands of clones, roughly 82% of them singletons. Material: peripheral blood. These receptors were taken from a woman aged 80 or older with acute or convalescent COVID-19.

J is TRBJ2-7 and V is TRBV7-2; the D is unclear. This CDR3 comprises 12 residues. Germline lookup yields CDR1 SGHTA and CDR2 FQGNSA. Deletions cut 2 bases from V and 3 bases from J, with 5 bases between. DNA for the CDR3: TGTGCCAGCAGCTTAATGAGCTACGAGCAGTACTTC. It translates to CASSLMSYEQYF.

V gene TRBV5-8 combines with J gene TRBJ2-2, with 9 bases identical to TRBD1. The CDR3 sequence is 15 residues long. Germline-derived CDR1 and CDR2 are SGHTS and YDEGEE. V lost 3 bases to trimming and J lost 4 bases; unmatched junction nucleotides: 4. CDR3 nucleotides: TGTGCCAGCAGCTATTGGACAGGGGCCACCGGGGAGCTGTTTTTT. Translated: CASSYWTGATGELFF.

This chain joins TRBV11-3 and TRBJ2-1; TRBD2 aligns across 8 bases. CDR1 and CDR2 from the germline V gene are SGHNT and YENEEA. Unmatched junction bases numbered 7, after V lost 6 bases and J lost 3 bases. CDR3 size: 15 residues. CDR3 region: CASSPSGSSYNEQFF. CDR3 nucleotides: TGTGCCAGCAGTCCCAGCGGGAGTAGCTACAATGAGCAGTTCTTC.

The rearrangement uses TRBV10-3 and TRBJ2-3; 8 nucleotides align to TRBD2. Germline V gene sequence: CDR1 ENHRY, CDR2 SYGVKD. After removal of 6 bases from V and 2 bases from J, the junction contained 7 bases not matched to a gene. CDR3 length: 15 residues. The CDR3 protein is CAISSSGSITDTQYF. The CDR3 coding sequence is TGTGCCATCAGCTCAAGCGGGAGCATCACAGATACGCAGTATTTT.

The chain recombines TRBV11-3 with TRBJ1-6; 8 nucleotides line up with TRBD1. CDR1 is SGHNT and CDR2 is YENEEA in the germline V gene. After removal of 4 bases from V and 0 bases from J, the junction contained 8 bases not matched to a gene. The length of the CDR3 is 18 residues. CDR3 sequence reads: CASSSDRGPSSYNSPLHF. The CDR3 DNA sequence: TGTGCCAGCAGCTCAGACAGGGGTCCGAGCTCCTATAATTCACCCCTCCACTTT.

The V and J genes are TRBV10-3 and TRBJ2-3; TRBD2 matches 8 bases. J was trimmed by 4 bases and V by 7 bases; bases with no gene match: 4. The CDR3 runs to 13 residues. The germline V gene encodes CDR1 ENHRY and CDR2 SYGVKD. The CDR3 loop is CAITSGSADTQYF. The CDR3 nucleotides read TGTGCCATCACAAGCGGGAGTGCAGATACGCAGTATTTT.

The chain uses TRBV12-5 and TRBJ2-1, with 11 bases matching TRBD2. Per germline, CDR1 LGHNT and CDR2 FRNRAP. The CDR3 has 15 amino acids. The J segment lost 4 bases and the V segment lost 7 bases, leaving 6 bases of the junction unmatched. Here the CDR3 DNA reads TGTGCTAGTGCCCGACTAGCGGGGTTGTACAATGAGCAGTTCTTC. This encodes CASARLAGLYNEQFF.

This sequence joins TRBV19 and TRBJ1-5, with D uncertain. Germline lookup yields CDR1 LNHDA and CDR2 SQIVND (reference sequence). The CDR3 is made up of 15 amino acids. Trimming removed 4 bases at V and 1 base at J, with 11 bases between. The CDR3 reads CASSSSGSSNQPQHF. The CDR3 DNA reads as TGTGCCAGTAGTAGCAGTGGTTCGAGCAATCAGCCCCAGCATTTT. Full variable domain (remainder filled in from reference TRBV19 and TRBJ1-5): DGGITQSPKYLFRKEGQNVTLSCEQNLNHDAMYWYRQDPGQGLRLIYYSQIVNDFQKGDIAEGYSVSREKKESFPLTVTSAQKNPTAFYLCASSSSGSSNQPQHFGDGTRLSIL.